This TCR beta chain was retrieved from a study of PD-1 blockade in classical Hodgkin lymphoma. Autologous stem cell transplantation was followed by relapse in every patient, and brentuximab vedotin exposure varied. Sequenced by immunoSEQ multiplex PCR; TCRdb stores in-frame clones only, minus some. This table holds 10,000 to 15,000 clones, less than 90% found once. The V end was cut by 8 bases, the J end by 3 bases, with 14 bases between. This CDR3 contains 14 residues. Per germline, CDR1 SNHLY and CDR2 FYNNEI. Of note for this clone: The antigen remains undetermined.

The study's findings and limits: Newly diagnosed patients were said to have less baseline TCR diversity than healthy donors did.

Material: peripheral blood mononuclear cells (PBMCs), obtained at baseline. This clonotype was sampled from a human donor with classical Hodgkin lymphoma. The chain combines TRBV2 with TRBJ2-4; D call uncertain. The CDR3 is CASCLLQNKNIQYF. CDR3 nucleotide sequence: TGTGCCAGCTGTTTGTTACAAAACAAAAACATTCAGTACTTC.